This T cell receptor beta chain was observed in a study of cytomegalovirus exposure and HLA in healthy donors. The PCR had 60 Vbeta and 13 Jbeta primers. Libraries were prepared by immunoSEQ multiplex PCR; TCRdb keeps only in-frame clonotypes and omits some of them. The sample includes 75,000 to 100,000 clones, around 72% of them seen just once. CDR3 length: 15 residues. Germline V lookup: CDR1 MGHRA, CDR2 YSYEKL. The V gene lost 1 base and the J gene lost 2 bases, with 11 bases spanning the gap. The sequenced sample was PBMCs. This receptor was taken from a man younger than 35 in good health and CMV-seropositive. The chain has TRBV4-1 and TRBJ1-1; no definite D call. As DNA, the CDR3 is TGCGCCAGCAGCCAAGTAGCGGAAGCCAACACTGAAGCTTTCTTT. It is translated as CASSQVAEANTEAFF.